This TCR beta chain was observed in a study of beta chain features in type 1 diabetes. Turning to the study itself: Age, gender and cell yields were similar between patients and healthy donors.

Since all of the isolated RNA was reverse transcribed, expressed TCRB transcripts were what got sequenced. Profiling relied on immunoSEQ multiplex PCR, and the TCRdb table lists in-frame clones only, not all of them. The repertoire consists of 640,000 or so clones, with over 13% occurring once and the leading ten covering nearly 0.04%. Worth noting for this clone: Its antigen remains unidentified.

Notes on the study in general: TCRB CDR3s from Type 1 diabetes patients were moderately but significantly shorter in all four CD4+ subsets.

The origin of this receptor is a man between 18 and 35 years old with type 1 diabetes. The specimen sequenced was naive CD4+ T cells from blood.

This chain's CDR3 is CASSLGGNYNEQFF. CDR3 in DNA: TGTGCCAGCAGCTTAGGAGGTAACTACAATGAGCAGTTCTTC. This sequence joins TRBV13 and TRBJ2-1, with D unresolved. Trimming shortened V by 0 bases and J by 3 bases, and 6 bases separated the two germline ends. The CDR3 sequence is 14 residues long. The germline gives CDR1 PRHDT, CDR2 FYEKMQ (reference sequence).